A selection of T cell receptor beta chains follows, all from one sample in a study of identifying expanded T cells in peripheral blood. Using immunoSEQ multiplex PCR, the repertoire was profiled, and TCRdb retains in-frame clones only, with some absent. The top ten hold over 3% of the sample, which has 95,000 to 150,000 clones, roughly 82% seen once. Sequenced sample: blood. These receptors were taken from a person aged 18 to 75 in good health. The CDR3 runs from the conserved cysteine through the conserved F or W. A D gene is named only where the DNA matches it firmly. Size values are once, few and many counts, or a class for expanded clones, and some rows have none.

clone_size j_call v_call d_call cdr3_nt cdr3_aa
NA TRBJ2-6 TRBV11-2 TRBD1 TGTGCCAGCAGCCCTAGGAGGACAGGGACTGGGGCCAACGTCCTGACTTTC CASSPRRTGTGANVLTF
NA TRBJ2-1 TRBV19 TRBD1 TGTGCCAGTAGTATATCGACAGGGTACAATGAGCAGTTCTTC CASSISTGYNEQFF
few TRBJ2-7 TRBV7-9 NA TGTGCCAGCAGCCAGGGGGGCCGGTACGAGCAGTACTTC CASSQGGRYEQYF
NA TRBJ1-5 TRBV6-6 NA TGTGCCAGCAGTGTGGGACACAATAGCAATCAGCCCCAGCATTTT CASSVGHNSNQPQHF
NA TRBJ1-2 TRBV7-9 TRBD1 TGTGCCAGCAGCCCAAGAATGACAGGGGGCGATGGCTACACCTTC CASSPRMTGGDGYTF
NA TRBJ2-2 TRBV7-9 TRBD2 TGTGCCAGCAGCTTTCCACCGGGGAGAGTAGCGGGGCGTACCGGGGAGCTGTTTTTT CASSFPPGRVAGRTGELFF
NA TRBJ2-7 TRBV7-9 TRBD1 TGTGCCAGCAGTTGGGACAGGGGCTCCTACGAGCAGTACTTC CASSWDRGSYEQYF
NA TRBJ2-7 TRBV11-3 NA TGTGCCAGCACCAATCAATATACTTACGAGCAGTACTTC CASTNQYTYEQYF
NA TRBJ1-1 TRBV7-9 NA TGTGCCAGCAGCGATGACAGAGAAGCTTTCTTT CASSDDREAFF
NA TRBJ1-1 TRBV4-3 NA TGCGCCAGCAGCCAAGATCGCCCGGGGTCGAACACTGAAGCTTTCTTT CASSQDRPGSNTEAFF
NA TRBJ1-2 TRBV7-3 NA TGTGCCAGCAGCTTAGGTCAAGGTGGTGGCTACACCTTC CASSLGQGGGYTF
NA TRBJ1-1 TRBV2 NA TGTGCCAGCAGTGAACGGGTTCCGTATGCTTTCTTT CASSERVPYAFF
NA TRBJ2-2 TRBV15 NA TGTGCCACCAGCAGGTTGGGAGAGACCGGGGAGCTGTTTTTT CATSRLGETGELFF
NA TRBJ1-2 TRBV5-5 NA TGTGCCAGCAGCCCGGACATGCCTGGGTATGGCTACACCTTC CASSPDMPGYGYTF
NA TRBJ2-1 TRBV14 TRBD2 TGTGCCAGCAGCCCTTATACTGGGACGGGAGGTGGGCAGTTCTTC CASSPYTGTGGGQFF
NA TRBJ2-7 TRBV19 TRBD1 TGTGCCAGTAGTATTGCGTGGGACAGATACTACGAGCAGTACTTC CASSIAWDRYYEQYF
NA TRBJ1-2 TRBV10-3 TRBD1 TGTGCCATCAGCGCCTCCGGGACAGGTTATGGCTACACCTTC CAISASGTGYGYTF